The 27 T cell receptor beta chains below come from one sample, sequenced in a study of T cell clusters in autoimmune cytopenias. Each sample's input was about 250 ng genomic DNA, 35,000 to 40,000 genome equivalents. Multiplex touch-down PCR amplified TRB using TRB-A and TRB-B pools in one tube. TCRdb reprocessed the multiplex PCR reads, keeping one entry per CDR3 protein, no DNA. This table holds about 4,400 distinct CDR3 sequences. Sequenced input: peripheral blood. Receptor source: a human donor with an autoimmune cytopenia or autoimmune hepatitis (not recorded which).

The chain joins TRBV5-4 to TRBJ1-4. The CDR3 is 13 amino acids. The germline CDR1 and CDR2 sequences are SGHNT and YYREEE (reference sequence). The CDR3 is CASSLGSNEKLFF.

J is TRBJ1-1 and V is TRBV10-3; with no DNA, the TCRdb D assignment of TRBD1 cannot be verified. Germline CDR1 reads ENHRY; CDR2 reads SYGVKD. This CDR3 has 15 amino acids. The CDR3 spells CATEKGGMLNTEAFF.

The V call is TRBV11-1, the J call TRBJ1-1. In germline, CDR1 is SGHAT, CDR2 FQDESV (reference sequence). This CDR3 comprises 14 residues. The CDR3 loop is CASSLGVANTEAFF.

This chain's CDR3 is CASKGSGTDTQYF. This chain joins TRBV5-6 and TRBJ2-3. Germline V gene lookup returns CDR1 SGHDT and CDR2 YYEEEE. The CDR3 totals 13 residues. The entire variable domain, with the rest obtained from reference TRBV5-6 and TRBJ2-3, is as follows: DAGVTQSPTHLIKTRGQQVTLRCSPKSGHDTVSWYQQALGQGPQFIFQYYEEEERQRGNFPDRFSGHQFPNYSSELNVNALLLGDSALYLCASKGSGTDTQYFGPGTRLTVL.

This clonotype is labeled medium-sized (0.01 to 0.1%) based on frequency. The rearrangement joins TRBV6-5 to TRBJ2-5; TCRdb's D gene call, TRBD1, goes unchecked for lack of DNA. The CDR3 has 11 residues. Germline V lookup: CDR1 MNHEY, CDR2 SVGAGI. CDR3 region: CASSGGGREYF.

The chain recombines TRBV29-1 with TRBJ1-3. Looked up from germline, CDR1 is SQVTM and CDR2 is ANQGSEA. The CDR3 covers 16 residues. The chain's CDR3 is CSVESGRAGELNTIYF.

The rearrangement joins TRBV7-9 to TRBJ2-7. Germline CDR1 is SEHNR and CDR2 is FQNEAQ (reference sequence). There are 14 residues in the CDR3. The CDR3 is CASSLPGTPYEQYF.

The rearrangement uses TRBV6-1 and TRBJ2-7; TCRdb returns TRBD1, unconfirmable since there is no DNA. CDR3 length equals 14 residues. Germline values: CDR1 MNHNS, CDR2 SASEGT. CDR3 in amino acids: CASTQDREAYEQYF.

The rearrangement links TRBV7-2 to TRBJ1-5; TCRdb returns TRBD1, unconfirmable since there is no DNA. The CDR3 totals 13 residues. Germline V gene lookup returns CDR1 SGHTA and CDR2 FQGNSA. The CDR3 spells CASSTDSRQPQHF.

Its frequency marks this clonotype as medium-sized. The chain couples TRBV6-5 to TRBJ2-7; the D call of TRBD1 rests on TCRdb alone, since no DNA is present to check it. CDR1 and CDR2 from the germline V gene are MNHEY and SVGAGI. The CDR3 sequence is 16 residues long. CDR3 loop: CASSSYRGEREFEQYF.

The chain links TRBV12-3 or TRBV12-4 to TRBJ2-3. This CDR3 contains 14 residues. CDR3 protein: CASRAEISTDTQYF.

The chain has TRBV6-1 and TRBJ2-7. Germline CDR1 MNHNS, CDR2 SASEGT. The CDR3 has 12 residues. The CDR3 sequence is CASSGGGYEQYF.

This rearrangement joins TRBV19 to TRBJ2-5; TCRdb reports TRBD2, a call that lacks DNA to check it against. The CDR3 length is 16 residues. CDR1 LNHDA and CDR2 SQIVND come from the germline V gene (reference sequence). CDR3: CARTRTGTSGQETQYF.

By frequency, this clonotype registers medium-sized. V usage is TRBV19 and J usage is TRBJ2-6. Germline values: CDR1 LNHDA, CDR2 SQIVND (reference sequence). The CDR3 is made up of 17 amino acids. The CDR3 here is CASSVYPQGSGANVLTF.

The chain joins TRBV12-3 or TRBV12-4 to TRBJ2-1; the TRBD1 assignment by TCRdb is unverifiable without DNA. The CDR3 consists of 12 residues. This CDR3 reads CASGRGNNEQFF.

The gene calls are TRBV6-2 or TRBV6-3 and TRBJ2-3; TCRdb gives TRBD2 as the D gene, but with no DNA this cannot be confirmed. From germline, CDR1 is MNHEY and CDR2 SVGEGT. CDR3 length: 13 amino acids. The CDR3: CASSSGGADTQYF.

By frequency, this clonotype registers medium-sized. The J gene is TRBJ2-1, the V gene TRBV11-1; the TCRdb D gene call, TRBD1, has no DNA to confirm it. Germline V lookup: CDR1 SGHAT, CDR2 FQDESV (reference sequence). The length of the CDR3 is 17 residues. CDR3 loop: CASSLDVWARGYNEQFF.

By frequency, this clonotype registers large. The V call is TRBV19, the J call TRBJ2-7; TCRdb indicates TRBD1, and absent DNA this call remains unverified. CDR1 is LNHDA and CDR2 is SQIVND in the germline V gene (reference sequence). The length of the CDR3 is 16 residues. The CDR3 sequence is CASSSGGSGGSYEQYF.

This CDR3 reads CASTGRDRRTGELFF. The chain links TRBV6-5 to TRBJ2-2; TCRdb returns TRBD1, unconfirmable since there is no DNA. Germline V gene sequence: CDR1 MNHEY, CDR2 SVGAGI. This CDR3 comprises 15 residues.

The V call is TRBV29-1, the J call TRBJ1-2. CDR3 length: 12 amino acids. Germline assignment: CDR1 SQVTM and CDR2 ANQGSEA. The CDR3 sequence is CSVEAPRGGYTF.

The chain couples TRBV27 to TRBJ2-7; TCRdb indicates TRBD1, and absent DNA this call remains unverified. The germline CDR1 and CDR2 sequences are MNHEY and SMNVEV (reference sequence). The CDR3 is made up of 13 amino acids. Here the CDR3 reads CASSWTGSYEQYF.

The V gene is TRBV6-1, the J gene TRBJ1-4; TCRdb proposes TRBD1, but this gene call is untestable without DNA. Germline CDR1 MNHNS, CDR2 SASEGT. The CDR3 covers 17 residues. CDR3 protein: CASSERTGSLTNEKLFF.

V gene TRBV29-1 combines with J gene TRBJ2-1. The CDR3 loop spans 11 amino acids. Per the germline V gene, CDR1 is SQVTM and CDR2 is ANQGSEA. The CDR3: CSVERNNEQFF.

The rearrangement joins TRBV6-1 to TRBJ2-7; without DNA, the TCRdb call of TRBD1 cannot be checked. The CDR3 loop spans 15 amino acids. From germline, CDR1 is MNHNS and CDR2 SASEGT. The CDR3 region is CASIMGTGLNYEQYF.

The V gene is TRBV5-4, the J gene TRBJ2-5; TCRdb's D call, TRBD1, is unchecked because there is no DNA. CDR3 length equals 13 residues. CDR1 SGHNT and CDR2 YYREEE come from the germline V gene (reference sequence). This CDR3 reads CASVRAKQETQYF.

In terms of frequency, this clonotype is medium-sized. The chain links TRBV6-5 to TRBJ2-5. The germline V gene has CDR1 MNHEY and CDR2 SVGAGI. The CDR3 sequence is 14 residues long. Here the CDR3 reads CASTHAGDQETQYF.

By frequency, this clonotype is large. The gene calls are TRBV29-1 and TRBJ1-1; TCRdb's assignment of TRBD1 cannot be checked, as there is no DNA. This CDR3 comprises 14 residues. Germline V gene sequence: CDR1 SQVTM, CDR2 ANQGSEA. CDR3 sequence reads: CSGAAGRPDTEAFF.